The present T cell receptor beta chain was sequenced within a study of cytomegalovirus exposure and HLA in healthy donors. Study-level findings and limits: Serostatus for CMV was the only available immune exposure information. Sequencing likely produced, as an artifact, a cluster of highly shared sequence variants.

Points on this clone: Antigen specificity is unknown.

Donors had nominal health at sampling but likely had unrecorded immune exposures. The CDR3 is 13 residues long. Trimming cost V 0 bases and J 3 bases, with 3 bases left between them. Germline V gene lookup returns CDR1 MNHEY and CDR2 SMNVEV (reference sequence). This PCR relied on a set of 60 Vbeta primers and 13 Jbeta primers. Repertoires were generated with immunoSEQ multiplex PCR, while TCRdb's copy carries only in-frame clones and drops some. Of roughly 200,000 clones in the sample, approximately 70% were seen once. The sample taken for sequencing was PBMCs. The source of this sequence is a man aged 35 to 55 in good health and CMV-seropositive. V is TRBV27 and J is TRBJ2-1; D is undetermined. DNA of the CDR3: TGTGCCAGCAGTTTATCGAGCTACAATGAGCAGTTCTTC. Its protein is CASSLSSYNEQFF.